The 18 T cell receptor beta chains listed next were all sequenced from one sample in a study of human T cells and chemical hapten exposure. Indicated time point: patch test 2, 6 weeks after DPC sensitization. The treatment here: therapeutic diphenylcyclopropenone sensitization with weekly scalp DPC. TCRdb processed the RACE reads anew with MiXCR; each CDR3 protein has one entry. Of under 450,000 distinct CDR3 sequences listed, nearly 6.5% were seen once; the top ten hold approximately 5.4%. Sequences were derived from whole blood, sampled in connection with sensitization to the hapten diphenylcyclopropenone (DPC). The receptors come from a woman between 18 and 29 years old with alopecia areata. Some clones in this sample may be carry-over from other donors' samples.

This clonotype was observed a few times. CDR3 region: CASSLGGRNEQYF. CDR3 nucleotide sequence: TGTGCCAGCAGTCTTGGGGGACGGAACGAGCAGTACTTC. This chain connects TRBV6-2 or TRBV6-3 to TRBJ2-7; D tentatively fits TRBD1 or TRBD2 (5 bases each). V lost 5 bases and J 5 bases, leaving 13 bases between the germline ends. Germline CDR1 MNHEY, CDR2 SVGEGT. The CDR3 sequence is 13 residues long.

The chain employs TRBV2 and TRBJ2-1; 12 bases align to TRBD2. Germline V lookup: CDR1 SNHLY, CDR2 FYNNEI. There are 15 residues in the CDR3. V gave up 6 bases and J gave up 7 bases; unmatched junction bases: 7. The DNA for the CDR3 is TGTGCCAGCAGGCCCCTAGCGGGGGGGCTAAATGAGCAGTTCTTC. This sequence encodes CASRPLAGGLNEQFF.

This clonotype was recorded a few times. The chain couples TRBV24-1 to TRBJ1-5; TRBD1 agrees at 9 bases. V gave up 2 bases and J gave up 5 bases; unmatched junction bases: 3. Germline lookup yields CDR1 KGHDR and CDR2 SFDVKD. The CDR3 is 15 residues long. DNA of the CDR3: TGTGCCACCAGTGATTCTGGACAGGGGCATCAGCCCCAGCATTTT. It yields the protein CATSDSGQGHQPQHF.

This clonotype came up a few times. The J gene is TRBJ2-5, the V gene TRBV11-1, with D tentatively TRBD1 (5 bases). Looked up from germline, CDR1 is SGHAT and CDR2 is FQDESV (reference sequence). The V end was cut by 2 bases, the J end by 3 bases, with 7 bases between. The CDR3 sequence is 13 residues long. CDR3: CASSLQDKETQYF. The DNA of the CDR3 is TGTGCCAGCAGCTTACAGGACAAAGAGACCCAGTACTTC.

This clonotype was observed at least ten times. The gene calls are TRBV29-1 and TRBJ2-1; 7 nucleotides match TRBD2. This CDR3 spans 13 amino acids. Unmatched junction bases numbered 10, after V lost 7 bases and J lost 7 bases. Germline CDR1 and CDR2: SQVTM and ANQGSEA. The CDR3 spells CSAHSPGGNEQFF. The CDR3 nucleotides are TGCAGCGCCCACTCGCCGGGGGGAAATGAGCAGTTCTTC.

This clonotype has just a few counts. The chain uses TRBV18 and TRBJ1-5, with D maybe TRBD1 (5 bases). Trimming stripped 2 bases from V and 3 bases from J, with 11 bases between. The germline V gene has CDR1 KGHSH and CDR2 LQKENI. This CDR3 region has 15 residues. CDR3 in DNA: TGTGCCAGCTCACCAATGGGGACCGCCAATCAGCCCCAGCATTTT. Protein: CASSPMGTANQPQHF.

Only a few counts were recorded for this clonotype. The CDR3 protein is CASSLEGSQETQYF. The CDR3 nucleotides read TGTGCCAGCAGCTTAGAGGGTTCCCAAGAGACCCAGTACTTC. This sequence joins TRBV7-6 and TRBJ2-5; unclear D gene. This CDR3 has 14 residues. CDR1 SGHVS and CDR2 FNYEAQ come from the germline V gene. Deletions cut 1 base from V and 1 base from J, with 7 bases between.

The chain joins TRBV12-5 to TRBJ1-2; unclear D gene. The V end was cut by 1 base, the J end by 2 bases, with 5 bases between. CDR3 length equals 13 residues. Germline CDR1 LGHNT, CDR2 FRNRAP. The CDR3 DNA is TGTGCTAGTGGTTTGGGCAGCAACTATGGCTACACCTTC. As protein: CASGLGSNYGYTF.

V usage is TRBV27 and J usage is TRBJ1-5, with D perhaps matching TRBD1 (6 bases). The germline V and J ends were trimmed by 5 bases and 8 bases, with 16 bases remaining between them. The CDR3 loop spans 14 amino acids. The germline V gene has CDR1 MNHEY and CDR2 SMNVEV (reference sequence). CDR3 residues: CASSPNREVEPQHF. DNA for the CDR3: TGTGCCAGCAGTCCAAACAGGGAGGTGGAGCCCCAGCATTTT.

This rearrangement joins TRBV6-5 to TRBJ2-7, with unresolved D. V was trimmed by 0 bases and J by 4 bases, leaving 7 bases between them. The CDR3 spans 13 residues. The germline V gene has CDR1 MNHEY and CDR2 SVGAGI. The CDR3 sequence: CASSYSSEYEQYF. The CDR3 DNA is TGTGCCAGCAGTTACTCGAGTGAATACGAGCAGTACTTC.

This clonotype was seen a few times. The rearrangement joins TRBV5-6 to TRBJ2-3, with 8 positions matching TRBD2. Per the germline V gene, CDR1 is SGHDT and CDR2 is YYEEEE. There are 14 residues in the CDR3. The ends lost 1 base at V and 4 bases at J; junction bases unmatched: 2. Here the CDR3 DNA reads TGTGCCAGCAGCTTGAGCGGGGGCTCAGATACGCAGTATTTT. Translated, it gives CASSLSGGSDTQYF.

This clonotype has ten or more counts. The gene calls are TRBV20-1 and TRBJ1-6, with D hard to call. This CDR3 has 13 amino acids. Germline CDR1 and CDR2: DFQATT and SNEGSKA (reference sequence). The ends were cut back, 4 bases at V and 6 bases at J, with 10 bases in the middle. CDR3 in amino acids: CSAISGSNSPLHF. The CDR3 DNA follows: TGCAGTGCTATTTCCGGGAGTAATTCACCCCTCCACTTT.

The rearrangement uses TRBV5-1 and TRBJ2-1; no clear D gene. The CDR3 extends over 16 amino acids. V was shortened by 3 bases and J by 0 bases, with 13 bases between the two germline ends. Germline loops: CDR1 SGHRS, CDR2 YFSETQ. CDR3 DNA sequence: TGCGCCAGCAGCTCCACCTGGGCGAGCTCCTACAATGAGCAGTTCTTC. It encodes CASSSTWASSYNEQFF. Together with reference TRBV5-1 and TRBJ2-1, the CDR3 gives the full variable domain: KAGVTQTPRYLIKTRGQQVTLSCSPISGHRSVSWYQQTPGQGLQFLFEYFSETQRNKGNFPGRFSGRQFSNSRSEMNVSTLELGDSALYLCASSSTWASSYNEQFFGPGTRLTVL.

V usage is TRBV13 and J usage is TRBJ2-1; the D is unclear. CDR3 size: 13 residues. Trimming cost V 4 bases and J 9 bases, with 13 bases left between them. In germline, CDR1 is PRHDT, CDR2 FYEKMQ (reference sequence). As DNA, the CDR3 is TGTGCCAGCAGCTCGCCTCCCGATATTGAGCAGTTCTTC. Its protein is CASSSPPDIEQFF.

This clonotype was counted ten times or more. This sequence joins TRBV7-2 and TRBJ2-1, with 8 bases aligning to TRBD2. V lost 4 bases to trimming and J lost 7 bases; unmatched junction nucleotides: 6. CDR3 length: 14 amino acids. Germline V gene sequence: CDR1 SGHTA, CDR2 FQGNSA. CDR3 DNA sequence: TGTGCCAGCAGCTACGGACTAGCTTGGAATGAGCAGTTCTTC. It specifies CASSYGLAWNEQFF.

V gene TRBV6-2 or TRBV6-3 combines with J gene TRBJ2-1; 9 bases agree with TRBD1. CDR1 and CDR2 from the germline V gene are MNHEY and SVGEGT. Trimming cost V 2 bases and J 7 bases; bases outside gene matches: 9. CDR3 length: 16 amino acids. CDR3 nucleotide sequence: TGTGCCAGCAGTTACGGACAGGGGTCCTTAGGGAATGAGCAGTTCTTC. Protein: CASSYGQGSLGNEQFF.

V gene TRBV4-3 combines with J gene TRBJ2-1; TRBD2 matches 7 bases. V gave up 0 bases and J gave up 8 bases; unmatched junction bases: 7. The CDR3 length is 15 residues. Germline CDR1 is LGHNA and CDR2 is YSLEER. The CDR3 reads CASSQDGRGIDEQFF. The CDR3 DNA reads TGCGCCAGCAGCCAAGATGGGCGGGGGATCGATGAGCAGTTCTTC.

This clonotype was counted between two and nine times. This chain uses TRBV20-1 with TRBJ1-1; no clear D gene. The V gene lost 3 bases and the J gene lost 8 bases, with 10 bases spanning the gap. Germline V gene sequence: CDR1 DFQATT, CDR2 SNEGSKA (reference sequence). CDR3 length equals 11 residues. DNA for the CDR3: TGCAGTGCTAGTACCCTTACCGAAGCTTTCTTT. Protein product: CSASTLTEAFF.